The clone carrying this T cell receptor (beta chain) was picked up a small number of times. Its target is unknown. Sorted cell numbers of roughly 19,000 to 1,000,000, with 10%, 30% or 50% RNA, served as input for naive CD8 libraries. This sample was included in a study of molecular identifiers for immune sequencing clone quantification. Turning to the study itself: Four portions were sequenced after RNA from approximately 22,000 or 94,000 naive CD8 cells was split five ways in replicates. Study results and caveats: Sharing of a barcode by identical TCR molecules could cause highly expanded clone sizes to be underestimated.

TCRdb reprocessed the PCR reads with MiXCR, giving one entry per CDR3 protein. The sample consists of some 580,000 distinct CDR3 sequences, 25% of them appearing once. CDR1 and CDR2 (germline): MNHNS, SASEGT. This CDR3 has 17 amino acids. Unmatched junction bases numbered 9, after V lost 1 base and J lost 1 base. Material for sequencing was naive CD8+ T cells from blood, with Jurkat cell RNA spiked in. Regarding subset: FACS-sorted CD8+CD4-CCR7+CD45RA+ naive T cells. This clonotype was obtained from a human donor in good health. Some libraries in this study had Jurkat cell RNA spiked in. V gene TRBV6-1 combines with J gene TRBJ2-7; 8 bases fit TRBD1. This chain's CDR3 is CASSEVRQGTLSYEQYF. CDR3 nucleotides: TGTGCCAGCAGTGAAGTCCGACAGGGGACCCTATCCTACGAGCAGTACTTC.